This is a list of T cell receptor beta chains from one sample in a study of T cells in localized non-small cell lung cancer. TCRdb's table, derived via immunoSEQ multiplex PCR, lists solely in-frame clones and lacks some. Of about 22,000 clones in the sample, about 81% are singletons; the top ten hold roughly 2.2%. The sequencing used peripheral blood, collected before any cancer treatment. These receptors were collected from a man aged 40 to 75 with stage I lung adenocarcinoma. Each CDR3 is given with its conserved first and last residue. The D gene is left open where the match is weak. The size entry is marked missing in some rows and otherwise reads once, few, many or a size class.

-	-	TRBV29-1	TRBJ2-4	12	CGAEGRGNIQYF	TGCGGCGCTGAGGGGCGGGGAAACATTCAGTACTTC
TRBD2	-	TRBV7-2	TRBJ2-1	14	CASKTSGSHNEQFF	TGTGCCAGCAAAACTAGCGGGAGCCACAATGAGCAGTTCTTC
TRBD1	-	TRBV11-2	TRBJ2-5	18	CASSSGRGTAKSHETQYF	TGTGCCAGCAGTTCCGGTAGGGGGACAGCAAAGAGCCACGAGACCCAGTACTTC
TRBD1	once	TRBV15	TRBJ2-5	13	CATSGGQRETQYF	TGTGCCACCAGCGGGGGACAGCGGGAGACCCAGTACTTC
-	few	TRBV5-4	TRBJ1-1	15	CASKPNGALNTEAFF	TGTGCCAGCAAGCCCAACGGGGCTTTGAACACTGAAGCTTTCTTT
-	-	TRBV19	TRBJ1-3	16	CASSLDSNGIGNTIYF	TGTGCCAGTAGTCTGGACAGCAACGGGATCGGAAACACCATATATTTT
TRBD2	-	TRBV23-1	TRBJ2-7	13	CASSRASGYEQYF	TGCGCCAGCAGTCGGGCTAGCGGGTACGAGCAGTACTTC
-	-	TRBV28	TRBJ2-5	16	CASSLSRLPGQETQYF	TGTGCCAGCAGTTTGAGCCGACTCCCTGGGCAAGAGACCCAGTACTTC
TRBD1	-	TRBV27	TRBJ1-2	18	CASRPQWFKNRGDYGYTF	TGTGCCAGCAGACCCCAGTGGTTTAAAAACAGGGGGGATTATGGCTACACCTTC
TRBD1	-	TRBV19	TRBJ1-5	17	CASRSGQGTYSNQPQHF	TGTGCCAGTAGGAGCGGACAGGGGACTTATAGCAATCAGCCCCAGCATTTT
TRBD2	-	TRBV5-4	TRBJ2-3	17	CASSLGLAGGPTDTQYF	TGTGCCAGCAGCCTCGGGCTGGCGGGAGGGCCAACAGATACGCAGTATTTT
TRBD2	-	TRBV7-2	TRBJ2-5	15	CASSFGTSGRETQYF	TGTGCCAGCAGCTTCGGGACTAGCGGGCGAGAGACCCAGTACTTC
-	-	TRBV6-1	TRBJ2-1	15	CASSEARTTINEQFF	TGTGCCAGCAGTGAAGCAAGGACTACCATAAATGAGCAGTTCTTC
-	-	TRBV19	TRBJ2-3	16	CASSRYGQSFTDTQYF	TGTGCCAGTAGCAGATATGGACAGTCCTTCACAGATACGCAGTATTTT
-	-	TRBV7-2	TRBJ2-2	14	CASSFEAYTGELFF	TGTGCCAGCAGCTTCGAAGCTTACACCGGGGAGCTGTTTTTT
TRBD2	-	TRBV7-2	TRBJ2-7	14	CASSLAGGAYEQYF	TGTGCCAGCAGCTTAGCGGGAGGGGCCTACGAGCAGTACTTC
-	-	TRBV6-5	TRBJ1-1	13	CASSYVGGTEAFF	TGTGCCAGCAGTTATGTGGGGGGGACTGAAGCTTTCTTT
TRBD1	-	TRBV5-1	TRBJ1-1	13	CASGGQGNTEAFF	TGCGCCAGCGGAGGACAGGGGAACACTGAAGCTTTCTTT
-	once	TRBV27	TRBJ1-5	21	CASSFELNGSPPPTSNQPQHF	TGTGCCAGCAGTTTTGAGTTGAATGGGAGCCCGCCCCCCACTAGCAATCAGCCCCAGCATTTT
TRBD2	-	TRBV7-3	TRBJ2-2	16	CASSPNGGYNPGELFF	TGTGCCAGCAGCCCTAACGGGGGGTACAACCCCGGGGAGCTGTTTTTT
-	-	TRBV18	TRBJ2-3	12	CASSPDTDTQYF	TGTGCCAGCTCACCAGACACAGATACGCAGTATTTT
-	-	TRBV4-3	TRBJ2-7	15	CASSQVYTSVGEQYF	TGCGCCAGCAGCCAGGTTTACACTAGTGTCGGCGAGCAGTACTTC
TRBD2	-	TRBV9	TRBJ2-1	13	CASSVLAGNEQFF	TGTGCCAGCAGCGTACTAGCGGGGAATGAGCAGTTCTTC
-	-	TRBV5-1	TRBJ2-3	12	CASSFEGDTQYF	TGCGCCAGCAGCTTCGAGGGAGATACGCAGTATTTT
-	few	TRBV7-2	TRBJ1-1	13	CASSALLKTEPFF	TGTGCCAGCAGTGCTCTTCTCAAAACAGAACCTTTCTTT
-	-	TRBV11-2	TRBJ2-7	16	CASSLVKGIGSYEQYF	TGTGCCAGCAGCTTAGTAAAGGGGATCGGTTCCTACGAGCAGTACTTC
-	-	TRBV5-8	TRBJ2-2	15	CASSLGHLNTGELFF	TGTGCCAGCAGCTTGGGTCACCTGAACACCGGGGAGCTGTTTTTT
TRBD1	-	TRBV5-1	TRBJ2-3	15	CASSGQGVGADTQYF	TGCGCCAGCAGCGGACAGGGTGTTGGGGCAGATACGCAGTATTTT
-	-	TRBV4-1	TRBJ1-5	16	CASSQDGSLFNQPQHF	TGCGCCAGCAGCCAAGACGGATCCCTTTTCAATCAGCCCCAGCATTTT
-	-	TRBV5-4	TRBJ2-5	12	CASRPDDATQYF	TGTGCCAGCAGACCGGACGACGCGACCCAGTACTTC
TRBD2	-	TRBV19	TRBJ2-5	15	CASSIDGLAGETQYF	TGTGCCAGTAGTATAGACGGACTAGCGGGAGAGACCCAGTACTTC
TRBD2	-	TRBV7-9	TRBJ2-7	14	CASSPKRGSYEQYF	TGTGCCAGCAGCCCCAAGCGGGGGTCCTACGAGCAGTACTTC
TRBD2	-	TRBV5-1	TRBJ2-1	16	CASSMTSSGDYNEQFF	TGCGCCAGCAGCATGACCTCTAGCGGGGATTACAATGAGCAGTTCTTC
-	few	TRBV6-6	TRBJ1-2	14	CASSYRGREGGYTF	TGTGCCAGCAGTTACCGGGGAAGGGAGGGTGGCTACACCTTC
TRBD1	once	TRBV11-2	TRBJ1-4	16	CASSFLGQATGEKLFF	TGTGCCAGCAGCTTCCTCGGACAGGCCACGGGGGAAAAACTGTTTTTT
TRBD1	-	TRBV6-5	TRBJ1-1	14	CASRKMGQGAVAFF	TGTGCCAGCCGCAAGATGGGACAGGGTGCCGTAGCTTTCTTT
-	-	TRBV11-3	TRBJ2-2	14	CASSLWGNTGELFF	TGTGCCAGCAGCTTGTGGGGGAACACCGGGGAGCTGTTTTTT
-	-	TRBV7-2	TRBJ1-1	13	CASSLERGTEAFF	TGTGCCAGCAGCTTAGAACGGGGGACTGAAGCTTTCTTT
-	-	TRBV7-3	TRBJ2-1	17	CASSLSGGISSYNEQFF	TGTGCCAGCAGCTTAAGCGGCGGGATAAGCTCCTACAATGAGCAGTTCTTC
TRBD2	-	TRBV10-3	TRBJ2-2	14	CAIRTSGVSGELFF	TGTGCCATCAGAACTAGCGGGGTTAGCGGGGAGCTGTTTTTT
TRBD1	-	TRBV2	TRBJ2-1	14	CASSRRQGRNEQFF	TGTGCCAGCAGTCGACGACAGGGGAGGAATGAGCAGTTCTTC
-	-	TRBV19	TRBJ2-3	17	CASSIMAGLAATDTQYF	TGTGCCAGTAGTATTATGGCGGGGCTGGCGGCCACAGATACGCAGTATTTT
-	few	TRBV14	TRBJ1-6	12	CASSPQNSPLHF	TGTGCCAGCAGCCCCCAGAATTCACCCCTCCACTTT
-	-	TRBV7-3	TRBJ2-1	14	CASSPMGGPGEQFF	TGTGCCAGCAGCCCCATGGGGGGGCCTGGTGAGCAGTTCTTC
-	-	TRBV5-1	TRBJ2-5	15	CASSLRPNLQETQYF	TGCGCCAGCAGCTTGAGACCGAACCTCCAAGAGACCCAGTACTTC
TRBD1	-	TRBV27	TRBJ2-1	14	CASSPNRGQREQFF	TGTGCCAGCAGTCCAAACAGGGGGCAACGAGAGCAGTTCTTC
-	-	TRBV9	TRBJ2-3	15	CASSTLGGSTDTQYF	TGTGCCAGCAGCACCTTGGGGGGTAGCACAGATACGCAGTATTTT
TRBD1	-	TRBV11-3	TRBJ2-2	16	CASSSQGAQNTGELFF	TGTGCCAGCAGCTCACAGGGGGCCCAGAACACCGGGGAGCTGTTTTTT
-	-	TRBV6-5	TRBJ1-5	13	CASSPLRDQPQHF	TGTGCCAGCAGCCCTCTGCGGGATCAGCCCCAGCATTTT
-	-	TRBV6-5	TRBJ2-2	14	CASSPSGDPGELFF	TGTGCCAGCAGTCCCTCAGGGGACCCCGGGGAGCTGTTTTTT
-	-	TRBV7-9	TRBJ2-5	12	CASSLSSETQYF	TGTGCCAGCAGCTTATCGAGCGAGACCCAGTACTTC
-	-	TRBV20-1	TRBJ2-1	11	CSAGTYNEQFF	TGCAGTGCAGGGACCTACAATGAGCAGTTCTTC
-	-	TRBV2	TRBJ2-3	15	CASSDARGGEDTQYF	TGTGCCAGCAGTGACGCACGGGGCGGGGAAGATACGCAGTATTTT
TRBD1	-	TRBV18	TRBJ2-6	19	CASSRLQGSALSGANVLTF	TGTGCCAGCTCACGACTACAGGGGTCCGCCCTCTCTGGGGCCAACGTCCTGACTTTC
-	-	TRBV2	TRBJ2-3	14	CASSQNGFTDTQYF	TGTGCCAGCAGCCAAAACGGGTTCACAGATACGCAGTATTTT